The 10 T cell receptor beta chains in this list originate from one sample, sequenced in a study of shared clonotypes between healthy human individuals. Data came from immunoSEQ multiplex PCR; TCRdb stores just in-frame clones and leaves some out. This sample carries about 700,000 clones, about 90% of them seen once, and the ten largest clones take 24%. Terminally differentiated effector memory CD45RA+ cells were excluded from the naive CD8 cells, which were CD45RO-negative and positively selected for CCR7. The specimen sequenced was naive CD8+ T cells sorted from blood. The receptor source for this set is a man younger than 45 in good health.

This sequence joins TRBV7-9 and TRBJ2-1; 7 bases match TRBD1. V lost 5 bases to trimming and J lost 5 bases; unmatched junction nucleotides: 6. Germline V gene lookup returns CDR1 SEHNR and CDR2 FQNEAQ (reference sequence). This CDR3 has 14 amino acids. The CDR3 is CASSPRDSHNEQFF. In DNA form, the CDR3 reads TGTGCCAGCAGCCCCCGGGACAGTCACAATGAGCAGTTCTTC.

The CDR3 coding sequence is TGTGCCAGCAGTTACTACGGGACTTACTACGAGCAGTACTTC. Its translation is CASSYYGTYYEQYF. The chain is built from TRBV11-2 and TRBJ2-7; TRBD2 might be the D (6 bases). CDR1 and CDR2 from the germline V gene are SGHAT and FQNNGV. V lost 6 bases and J lost 3, with 15 bases in between. CDR3 length equals 14 residues.

The rearrangement uses TRBV30 and TRBJ1-4; 8 positions agree with TRBD1. Germline-derived CDR1 and CDR2 are GTSNPN and SVGIG (reference sequence). The CDR3 consists of 15 residues. V was pared by 3 bases and J by 5 bases, with 8 bases of the junction left unmatched. Here the CDR3 reads CAWRLTGQENEKLFF. DNA for the CDR3: TGTGCCTGGAGGTTAACGGGACAGGAGAATGAAAAACTGTTTTTT.

J is TRBJ2-7 and V is TRBV7-6; 8 nucleotides line up with TRBD1. Germline V lookup: CDR1 SGHVS, CDR2 FNYEAQ. V dropped 1 base and J dropped 5; count of bases not matched to a gene: 4. CDR3 length equals 14 residues. This CDR3 is CASSLVQGAHEQYF. CDR3 nucleotides: TGTGCCAGCAGCTTAGTGCAGGGGGCCCACGAGCAGTACTTC.

The rearrangement joins TRBV27 to TRBJ2-7; no reliable D call. V lost 7 bases, J lost 3 bases, and 31 bases lay in between. CDR3 length: 19 amino acids. Germline values: CDR1 MNHEY, CDR2 SMNVEV (reference sequence). CDR3 coding DNA: TGTGCCAGCACCCAACCGACCAATCCCCGGCAGCCCGGGTTCTACGAGCAGTACTTC. This codes for CASTQPTNPRQPGFYEQYF.

V gene TRBV27 combines with J gene TRBJ2-7; no reliable D call. V was trimmed by 5 bases and J by 5 bases, leaving 10 bases between them. The CDR3 contains 12 residues. CDR1 MNHEY and CDR2 SMNVEV come from the germline V gene (reference sequence). CDR3 sequence: CASSAATDEQYF. CDR3 in DNA: TGTGCCAGCAGTGCCGCCACAGACGAGCAGTACTTC.

The V and J genes are TRBV2 and TRBJ2-1; possibly TRBD2 for D (6 bases). The CDR3 consists of 12 residues. V dropped 9 bases and J dropped 8 bases, with 14 bases sitting between them. Looked up from germline, CDR1 is SNHLY and CDR2 is FYNNEI. The CDR3 loop is CASVFGGYEQFF. For the CDR3, the DNA is TGTGCCAGTGTCTTCGGGGGATATGAGCAGTTCTTC.

V and J are TRBV29-1 and TRBJ2-1; maybe TRBD2 (5 bases). Between the trimmed V and J ends, which lost 1 base and 4 bases, there was a span of 17 bases. This CDR3 is built from 16 residues. Germline lookup yields CDR1 SQVTM and CDR2 ANQGSEA. The CDR3 DNA is TGCAGCGTTGAAGCGGCGGACTCCGGATCTTACAATGAGCAGTTCTTC. It specifies CSVEAADSGSYNEQFF.

CDR3 region: CSVGNGYF. The CDR3 DNA reads as TGCAGCGTTGGCAATGGGTATTTT. This chain uses TRBV29-1 with TRBJ2-3, with unresolved D. The CDR3 extends over 8 amino acids. V was shortened by 4 bases and J by 14 bases, with 7 bases between the two germline ends. Germline V gives CDR1 SQVTM, CDR2 ANQGSEA.

CDR3 bases: TGTGCCAGCAGCTCACCGGGACAGTTCTCTGGAAACACCATATATTTT. Translating gives CASSSPGQFSGNTIYF. This chain links TRBV7-9 with TRBJ1-3; 7 bases are a match to TRBD1. The CDR3 contains 16 residues. The ends lost 4 bases at V and 0 bases at J; junction bases unmatched: 6. The germline CDR1 and CDR2 sequences are SEHNR and FQNEAQ (reference sequence).